This T cell receptor beta chain was sequenced during a study of blood T cell repertoires in COVID-19. At the level of the study: From T cells, B-cell-depleted T cells, or PBMCs came the material, which was cDNA or gDNA.

The CDR3 spans 15 residues. V was clipped by 1 base and J by 0 bases, with 8 bases between them. Germline V gene data show CDR1 as SGHKS and CDR2 as YYEKEE (reference sequence). Per the original methods: From reference gene primer amplification, estimates of nucleated cell counts were derived. Measured with immunoSEQ multiplex PCR; TCRdb has only the in-frame clones, and not every one. V and J calls and clone size come straight from that table; D and trimming were deduced from the DNA. The table has around 170,000 clones, roughly 78% seen once. This sequence joins TRBV5-5 and TRBJ1-3, with unresolved D. Specimen: peripheral blood. This TCR was sampled from a man between 65 and 85 years old with active or convalescent COVID-19. CDR3 in amino acids: CASSLSSVSGNTIYF. In nucleotides, the CDR3 is TGTGCCAGCAGCTTGAGTAGCGTCTCTGGAAACACCATATATTTT.